This T cell receptor (beta chain) is drawn from a study of T cells in Graves' hyperthyroidism and ophthalmopathy. Trimming took off 0 bases at V and 4 bases at J, with 16 bases between the two ends. The CDR3 runs 16 residues. The germline gives CDR1 ENHRY, CDR2 SYGVKD. RNA transcripts were the template for amplifying TCR beta CDR3 regions. The HTBI primer set was used in a first-round RT-PCR of the TCR CDR3. TCRdb passed the multiplex PCR reads through MiXCR, listing each CDR3 protein once. Among hundreds of thousands of distinct CDR3 sequences listed, roughly 40% were seen once. Fresh peripheral blood, 10 ml, yielded the PBMCs. Points from the study as a whole: Clonotypes that were expanded in thyroid above 0.001 mostly appeared in blood too. Prediction of ophthalmopathy progression came a median 6.5 months pre-onset.

Many counts were recorded for this clonotype. Its antigen remains unidentified. The clonotype comes from a young man with Graves' hyperthyroidism. The chain links TRBV10-3 to TRBJ2-7, with D possibly being TRBD2 (5 bases). The sample comprised blood. The DNA of the CDR3 is TGTGCCATCAGTGAGTCCTCCTCGCGGGTGGGGTACGAGCAGTACTTC. Its protein product is CAISESSSRVGYEQYF.